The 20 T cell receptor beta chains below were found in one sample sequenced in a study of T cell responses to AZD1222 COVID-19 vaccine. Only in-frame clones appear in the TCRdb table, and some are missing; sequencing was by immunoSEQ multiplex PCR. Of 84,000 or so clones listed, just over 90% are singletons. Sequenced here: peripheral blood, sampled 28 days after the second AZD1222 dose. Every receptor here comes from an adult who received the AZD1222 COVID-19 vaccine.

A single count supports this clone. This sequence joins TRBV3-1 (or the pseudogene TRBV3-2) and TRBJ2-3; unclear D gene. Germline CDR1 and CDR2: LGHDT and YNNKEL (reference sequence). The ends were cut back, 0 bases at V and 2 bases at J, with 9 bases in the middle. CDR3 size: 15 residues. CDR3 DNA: TGTGCCAGCAGCCAAGAAAGCCACTTCACAGATACGCAGTATTTT. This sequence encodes CASSQESHFTDTQYF.

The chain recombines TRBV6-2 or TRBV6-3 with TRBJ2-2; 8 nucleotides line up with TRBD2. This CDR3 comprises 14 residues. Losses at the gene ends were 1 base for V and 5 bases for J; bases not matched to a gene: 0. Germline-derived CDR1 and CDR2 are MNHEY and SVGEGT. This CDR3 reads CASSYLAGTGELFF. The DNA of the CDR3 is TGTGCCAGCAGTTACTTAGCGGGAACCGGGGAGCTGTTTTTT.

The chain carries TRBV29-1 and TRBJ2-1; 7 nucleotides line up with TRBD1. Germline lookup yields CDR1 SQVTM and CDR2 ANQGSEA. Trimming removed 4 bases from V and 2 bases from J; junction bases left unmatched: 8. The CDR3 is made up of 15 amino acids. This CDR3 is CSVVSGDSAYNEQFF. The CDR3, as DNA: TGCAGCGTTGTAAGTGGGGACAGCGCCTACAATGAGCAGTTCTTC.

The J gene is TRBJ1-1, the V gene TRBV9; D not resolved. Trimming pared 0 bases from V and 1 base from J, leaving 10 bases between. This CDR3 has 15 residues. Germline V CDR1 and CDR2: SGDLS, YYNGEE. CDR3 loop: CASSVGLGWNTEAFF. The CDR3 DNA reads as TGTGCCAGCAGCGTAGGATTGGGGTGGAACACTGAAGCTTTCTTT.

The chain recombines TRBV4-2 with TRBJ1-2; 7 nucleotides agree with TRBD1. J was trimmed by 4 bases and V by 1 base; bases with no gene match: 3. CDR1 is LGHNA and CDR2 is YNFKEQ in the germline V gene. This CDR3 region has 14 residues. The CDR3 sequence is CASSQGTGFYGYTF. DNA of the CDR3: TGTGCCAGCAGCCAAGGGACAGGATTCTATGGCTACACCTTC.

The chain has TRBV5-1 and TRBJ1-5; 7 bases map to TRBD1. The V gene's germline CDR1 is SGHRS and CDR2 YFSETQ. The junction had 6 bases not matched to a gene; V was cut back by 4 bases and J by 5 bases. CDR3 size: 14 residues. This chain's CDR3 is CASSPRQGDQPQHF. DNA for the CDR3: TGCGCCAGCAGCCCGCGACAGGGAGATCAGCCCCAGCATTTT.

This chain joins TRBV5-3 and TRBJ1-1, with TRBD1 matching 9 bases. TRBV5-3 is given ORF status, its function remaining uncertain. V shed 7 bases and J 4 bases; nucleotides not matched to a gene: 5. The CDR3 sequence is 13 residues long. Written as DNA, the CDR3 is TGTGCCAGAGGACAGGGGAGGGGCACTGAAGCTTTCTTT. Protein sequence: CARGQGRGTEAFF.

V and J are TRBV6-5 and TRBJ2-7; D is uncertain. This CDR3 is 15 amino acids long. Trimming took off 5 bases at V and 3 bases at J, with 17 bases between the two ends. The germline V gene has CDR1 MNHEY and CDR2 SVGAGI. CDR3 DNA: TGTGCCAGCAGTCCCTACGAGCAATCAGGCTACGAGCAGTACTTC. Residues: CASSPYEQSGYEQYF.

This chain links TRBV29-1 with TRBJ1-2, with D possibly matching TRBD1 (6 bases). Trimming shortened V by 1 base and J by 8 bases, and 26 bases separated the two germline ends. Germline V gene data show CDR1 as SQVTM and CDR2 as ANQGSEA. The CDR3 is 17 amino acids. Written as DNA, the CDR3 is TGCAGCGTTGAAGGTTTTTTCGATGGACAGACACCTTGGGGCTACACCTTC. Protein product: CSVEGFFDGQTPWGYTF.

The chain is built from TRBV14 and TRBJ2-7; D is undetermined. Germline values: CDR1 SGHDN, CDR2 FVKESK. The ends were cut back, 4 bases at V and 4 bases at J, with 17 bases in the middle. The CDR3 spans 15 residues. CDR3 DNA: TGTGCCAGCAGCCCCCGACTGGGAATGGTTTACGAGCAGTACTTC. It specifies CASSPRLGMVYEQYF.

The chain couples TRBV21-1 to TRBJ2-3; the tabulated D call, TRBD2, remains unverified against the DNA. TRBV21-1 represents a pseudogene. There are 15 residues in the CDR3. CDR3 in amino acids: CASSNRAAGGDTQYF. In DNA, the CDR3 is TGTGCCAGCAGCAACAGGGCAGCGGGAGGGGATACGCAGTATTTT.

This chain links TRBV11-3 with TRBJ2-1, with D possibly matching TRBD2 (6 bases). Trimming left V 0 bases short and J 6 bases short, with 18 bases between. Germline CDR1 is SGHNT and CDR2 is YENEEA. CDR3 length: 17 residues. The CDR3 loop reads CASSLDLDYSASNEQFF. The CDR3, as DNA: TGTGCCAGCAGCTTAGATCTGGACTACTCTGCCTCCAATGAGCAGTTCTTC.

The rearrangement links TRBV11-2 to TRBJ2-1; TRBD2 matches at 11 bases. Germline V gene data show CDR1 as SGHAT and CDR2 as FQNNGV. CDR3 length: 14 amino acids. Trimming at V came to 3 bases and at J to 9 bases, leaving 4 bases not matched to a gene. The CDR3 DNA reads TGTGCCAGCAGCTTCCTAGCGGGGGGCAGTGAGCAGTTCTTC. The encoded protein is CASSFLAGGSEQFF. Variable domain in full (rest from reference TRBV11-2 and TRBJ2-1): EAGVAQSPRYKIIEKRQSVAFWCNPISGHATLYWYQQILGQGPKLLIQFQNNGVVDDSQLPKDRFSAERLKGVDSTLKIQPAKLEDSAVYLCASSFLAGGSEQFFGPGTRLTVL.

CDR3 DNA: TGTGCCAGCAGCTTAGCTTTTAGGGGGACGAGAGACATTCAGTACTTC. Translating gives CASSLAFRGTRDIQYF. V is TRBV11-2 and J is TRBJ2-4; TRBD1 is a possible D gene (6 bases). The CDR3 is 16 amino acids. V was shortened by 1 base and J by 8 bases, with 18 bases between the two germline ends. Per germline, CDR1 SGHAT and CDR2 FQNNGV.

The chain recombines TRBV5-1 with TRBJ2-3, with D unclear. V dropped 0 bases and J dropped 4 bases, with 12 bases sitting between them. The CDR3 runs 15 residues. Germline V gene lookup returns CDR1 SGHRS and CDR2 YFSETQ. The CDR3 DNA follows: TGCGCCAGCAGCTTGGCTCCGGGTCCCGCAGATACGCAGTATTTT. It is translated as CASSLAPGPADTQYF.

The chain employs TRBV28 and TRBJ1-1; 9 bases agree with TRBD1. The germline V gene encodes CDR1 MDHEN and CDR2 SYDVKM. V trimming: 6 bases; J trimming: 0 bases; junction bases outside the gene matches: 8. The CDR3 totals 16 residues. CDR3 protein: CASSPGTGPLNTEAFF. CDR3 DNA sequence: TGTGCCAGCAGCCCCGGGACAGGGCCATTGAACACTGAAGCTTTCTTT.

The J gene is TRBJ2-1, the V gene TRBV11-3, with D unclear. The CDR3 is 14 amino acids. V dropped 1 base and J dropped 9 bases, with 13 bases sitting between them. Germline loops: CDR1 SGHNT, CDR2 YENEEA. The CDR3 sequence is CASSLGLLLGEQFF. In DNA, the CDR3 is TGTGCCAGCAGCTTAGGCTTATTGTTGGGTGAGCAGTTCTTC.

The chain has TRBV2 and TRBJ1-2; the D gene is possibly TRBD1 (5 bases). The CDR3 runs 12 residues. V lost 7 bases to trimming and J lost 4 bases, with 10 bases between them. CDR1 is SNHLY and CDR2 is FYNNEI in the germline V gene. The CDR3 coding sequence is TGTGCCAGCAAAGGGGTGGCCTATGGCTACACCTTC. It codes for CASKGVAYGYTF.

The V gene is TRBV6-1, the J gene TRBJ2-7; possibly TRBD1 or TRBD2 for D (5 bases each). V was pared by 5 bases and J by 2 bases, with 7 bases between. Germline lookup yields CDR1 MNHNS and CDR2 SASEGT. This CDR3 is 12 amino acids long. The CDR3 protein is CASSPGPYEQYF. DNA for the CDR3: TGTGCCAGCAGTCCGGGGCCCTACGAGCAGTACTTC.

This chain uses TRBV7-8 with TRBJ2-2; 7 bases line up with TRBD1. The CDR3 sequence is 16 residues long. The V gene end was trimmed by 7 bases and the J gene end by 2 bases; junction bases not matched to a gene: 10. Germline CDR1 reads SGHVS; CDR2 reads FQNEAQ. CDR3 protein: CASKTGTVRNTGELFF. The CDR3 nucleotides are TGTGCCAGCAAGACGGGGACAGTTAGAAACACCGGGGAGCTGTTTTTT. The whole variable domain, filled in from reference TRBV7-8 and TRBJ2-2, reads GAGVSQSPRYKVAKRGQDVALRCDPISGHVSLFWYQQALGQGPEFLTYFQNEAQLDKSGLPSDRFFAERPEGSVSTLKIQRTQQEDSAVYLCASKTGTVRNTGELFFGEGSRLTVL.